The T cell receptor (beta chain) described here comes from a study of blood T cell repertoires in COVID-19. This clone has just a few counts. Per the germline V gene, CDR1 is SGHRS and CDR2 is YFSETQ. Trimming removed 2 bases from V and 0 bases from J, with 11 bases in between. The CDR3 length is 15 residues. Sequencing used immunoSEQ multiplex PCR; TCRdb keeps in-frame clones, though not all of them. Of about 130,000 clones detected, 80% to 85% appear once; the ten largest clones hold about 12%. This rearrangement joins TRBV5-1 to TRBJ2-5, with D tentatively TRBD1 (5 bases). The TCR sequence derives from a woman aged 25-40 years who had recovered from COVID-19. Specimen: peripheral blood. CDR3 sequence: CASSFGAGNQETQYF. The CDR3, as DNA: TGCGCCAGCAGCTTTGGGGCAGGGAACCAAGAGACCCAGTACTTC.